The 6 T cell receptor beta chains below were found in one sample sequenced in a study of T cells in Graves' hyperthyroidism and ophthalmopathy. RNA transcripts provided the source from which TCR beta CDR3 regions were amplified. HTBI primers were the set used in a first-round RT-PCR of the TCR CDR3. TCRdb processed the multiplex PCR reads anew with MiXCR; each CDR3 protein has one entry. The sample yields about 340,000 distinct CDR3 sequences, 15% to 20% seen once. The sequenced sample was blood. The receptor set was obtained from a woman in her forties or fifties with Graves' hyperthyroidism.

This chain uses TRBV2 with TRBJ1-1; unclear D gene. The CDR3 spans 12 residues. The germline V gene encodes CDR1 SNHLY and CDR2 FYNNEI. V lost 8 bases and J 11 bases, leaving 18 bases between the germline ends. CDR3 coding DNA: TGTGCCAGCTCGTCCGACTCCGGCAGGGCTTTCTTT. Protein product: CASSSDSGRAFF.

This clonotype has at least ten counts. V is TRBV3-1 and J is TRBJ1-6, with a possible D match to TRBD1 (5 bases). CDR3 size: 14 residues. Trimming pared 3 bases from V and 8 bases from J, leaving 11 bases between. Per the germline V gene, CDR1 is LGHDT and CDR2 is YNNKEL (reference sequence). CDR3 protein: CASSQGRRDSPLHF. As DNA, the CDR3 is TGTGCCAGCAGCCAGGGGCGCCGGGATTCACCCCTCCACTTT.

The chain's CDR3 is CSASQQENTEAFF. The CDR3 coding sequence is TGCAGCGCCTCGCAGCAAGAGAACACTGAAGCTTTCTTT. The chain couples TRBV29-1 to TRBJ1-1; D unclear. V was trimmed by 7 bases and J by 1 base, leaving 13 bases between them. Germline V lookup: CDR1 SQVTM, CDR2 ANQGSEA. The CDR3 length is 13 residues.

Concerning this clonotype itself: The junction does not match germline at one end; this may be a read error. The chain's CDR3 is CASSLETSGSNERFF. The CDR3 DNA reads as TGTGCCAGCAGTTTGGAGACTAGCGGGTCCAATGAGCGGTTCTTC. The rearrangement joins TRBV12-3 or TRBV12-4 to TRBJ2-1, with TRBD2 matching over 10 bases. CDR3 size: 15 residues.

This sequence joins TRBV14 and TRBJ1-2; TRBD1 matches at 11 bases. The J segment lost 3 bases and the V segment lost 1 base, leaving 10 bases of the junction unmatched. Germline CDR1 reads SGHDN; CDR2 reads FVKESK. The length of the CDR3 is 18 residues. CDR3 nucleotide sequence: TGTGCCAGCAGCCAAGTGGGACAGGGGGAGCCGGGGGACTATGGCTACACCTTC. It is translated as CASSQVGQGEPGDYGYTF.

This clonotype appeared a few times. The chain has TRBV2 and TRBJ1-1; D may be TRBD1 (5 bases). Germline V gene lookup returns CDR1 SNHLY and CDR2 FYNNEI. This CDR3 has 14 residues. V dropped 4 bases and J dropped 1 base, with 10 bases sitting between them. CDR3 loop: CASSAGRTNTEAFF. CDR3 nucleotides: TGTGCCAGCAGTGCGGGACGGACGAACACTGAAGCTTTCTTT.